Below are 15 T cell receptor beta chains sequenced from a single sample in a study of T-cell reconstitution after alpha-beta-depleted transplantation in children. Preparation of the TCRbeta library involved a method that used unique molecular identifiers. TCRdb fed the PCR reads into MiXCR, producing one record per CDR3 protein. The sample holds about 980,000 distinct CDR3 sequences, around 30% seen once. Specimen: PBMCs, mostly from graft donor cells, collected 360 days after TCRalphabeta/CD19-depleted stem cell transplant. Receptor source: a boy in the first two years of life who had a stem cell transplant for SCID, so the T cells may come from the graft donor.

The chain combines TRBV20-1 with TRBJ1-1; TRBD1 might be the D (6 bases). Looked up from germline, CDR1 is DFQATT and CDR2 is SNEGSKA (reference sequence). The CDR3 length is 15 residues. V gave up 5 bases and J gave up 5 bases, with 21 bases separating them. The DNA of the CDR3 is TGCAGTGCTGTTAACTTGGGGGGGGCAAATACTGAAGCTTTCTTT. Protein product: CSAVNLGGANTEAFF.

This clonotype was observed a few times. The rearrangement links TRBV9 to TRBJ2-1; no clear D. Between the trimmed V and J ends, which lost 0 bases and 9 bases, there was a span of 16 bases. The germline gives CDR1 SGDLS, CDR2 YYNGEE. CDR3 size: 15 residues. CDR3 coding DNA: TGTGCCAGCAGCGTAGCTACAAGCCCCGGTGGTGAGCAGTTCTTC. This encodes CASSVATSPGGEQFF. The full variable domain, its missing parts supplied by reference TRBV9 and TRBJ2-1, is DSGVTQTPKHLITATGQRVTLRCSPRSGDLSVYWYQQSLDQGLQFLIQYYNGEERAKGNILERFSAQQFPDLHSELNLSSLELGDSALYFCASSVATSPGGEQFFGPGTRLTVL.

This chain joins TRBV4-1 and TRBJ1-6, with 7 nucleotides matching TRBD1. V trimming: 3 bases; J trimming: 9 bases; junction bases outside the gene matches: 8. The V gene's germline CDR1 is MGHRA and CDR2 YSYEKL. The CDR3 consists of 15 residues. In nucleotides, the CDR3 is TGCGCCAGCAGCCAGGCGACAGGGTTTCGTTCACCCCTCCACTTT. Protein product: CASSQATGFRSPLHF.

This clonotype occurred many times. The J gene is TRBJ2-4, the V gene TRBV28; D is perhaps TRBD1 or TRBD2 (5 bases each). CDR1 is MDHEN, CDR2 SYDVKM, per germline. Trimming left V 5 bases short and J 1 base short, with 12 bases between. The CDR3 contains 15 residues. The CDR3 nucleotides read TGTGCCAGCAGTCGGGGCCTGCTGGCCAAAAACATTCAGTACTTC. Protein sequence: CASSRGLLAKNIQYF.

The J gene is TRBJ2-7, the V gene TRBV14, with 9 bases aligning to TRBD1. This CDR3 is 16 amino acids long. Trimming took 7 bases from V and 4 from J; bases not matched to a gene: 14. Germline V gene data show CDR1 as SGHDN and CDR2 as FVKESK. The CDR3 reads CASTPWGTGLPYEQYF. DNA of the CDR3: TGTGCCAGCACCCCGTGGGGGACAGGGTTACCATACGAGCAGTACTTC.

This clonotype was recorded a few times. The chain couples TRBV29-1 to TRBJ2-3, with TRBD2 as a possible D gene (6 bases). V lost 4 bases and J lost 3, with 14 bases in between. CDR1 is SQVTM, CDR2 ANQGSEA, per germline. The CDR3 consists of 14 residues. The CDR3 loop reads CSVVGGRWTDTQYF. As DNA, the CDR3 is TGCAGCGTTGTCGGGGGTAGGTGGACAGATACGCAGTATTTT.

The chain links TRBV5-1 to TRBJ2-7, with 8 bases aligning to TRBD1. The ends lost 3 bases at V and 5 bases at J; junction bases unmatched: 7. The CDR3 spans 14 residues. Germline CDR1 is SGHRS and CDR2 is YFSETQ. The CDR3 sequence: CASSSGVQGDEQYF. The CDR3 DNA follows: TGCGCCAGCAGCTCGGGCGTACAGGGGGACGAGCAGTACTTC.

V gene TRBV6-5 combines with J gene TRBJ2-5, with 7 bases that match TRBD1. Germline V gene sequence: CDR1 MNHEY, CDR2 SVGAGI. Trimming cost V 4 bases and J 5 bases; bases outside gene matches: 10. The CDR3 sequence is 15 residues long. CDR3 sequence (DNA): TGTGCCAGCAGTTCGGACAGGCCCCGGAGGGAGACCCAGTACTTC. Its protein product is CASSSDRPRRETQYF.

The chain employs TRBV5-4 and TRBJ2-5; 7 nucleotides line up with TRBD2. V dropped 0 bases and J dropped 4; count of bases not matched to a gene: 9. This CDR3 is 16 amino acids long. Germline assignment: CDR1 SGHNT and CDR2 YYREEE (reference sequence). For the CDR3, the DNA is TGTGCCAGCAGCTTGGAACGGGGGGTTAGGTTAGAGACCCAGTACTTC. This translates into CASSLERGVRLETQYF.

The genes are TRBV27 and TRBJ1-5, with 7 nucleotides matching TRBD1. J gave up 4 bases and V 6 bases, and 3 bases lay outside the gene matches. CDR3 length equals 13 residues. Germline V gives CDR1 MNHEY, CDR2 SMNVEV (reference sequence). For the CDR3, the DNA is TGTGCCAGCAGACCGACAGGGAATCAGCCCCAGCATTTT. It translates to CASRPTGNQPQHF.

This rearrangement joins TRBV5-1 to TRBJ2-3, with TRBD1 matching 7 bases. The CDR3 has 14 residues. J was trimmed by 2 bases and V by 2 bases; bases with no gene match: 2. CDR1 is SGHRS and CDR2 is YFSETQ in the germline V gene. CDR3 amino acids: CASSFQGDTDTQYF. In DNA, the CDR3 is TGCGCCAGCAGCTTCCAGGGGGACACAGATACGCAGTATTTT.

This clonotype has ten or more counts. V is TRBV7-6 and J is TRBJ2-3, with D unresolved. Per germline, CDR1 SGHVS and CDR2 FNYEAQ. The CDR3 loop spans 14 amino acids. Trimming took 7 bases from V and 0 from J, leaving 11 bases between them. For the CDR3, the DNA is TGTGCCAGCAAGGCTTTGCAGAGCACAGATACGCAGTATTTT. It is translated as CASKALQSTDTQYF.

V gene TRBV20-1 combines with J gene TRBJ1-2; D possibly corresponds to TRBD1 (6 bases). V shed 6 bases and J shed 4 bases, with 15 bases lying between them. Germline V gives CDR1 DFQATT, CDR2 SNEGSKA (reference sequence). This CDR3 has 13 amino acids. CDR3 loop: CSAWDTSVYGYTF. The CDR3 DNA follows: TGCAGTGCGTGGGACACCTCAGTCTATGGCTACACCTTC.

This chain joins TRBV10-3 and TRBJ2-1, with D possibly TRBD2 on 6 matching bases. Germline CDR1 is ENHRY and CDR2 is SYGVKD. The CDR3 runs to 13 residues. With 7 bases removed from V and 7 bases from J, the gap between germline ends came to 14 bases. CDR3 nucleotide sequence: TGTGCCATCATGGGGGGACGAGGGAATGAGCAGTTCTTC. This encodes CAIMGGRGNEQFF.

This chain uses TRBV19 with TRBJ1-2, with D hard to call. This CDR3 comprises 11 residues. CDR1 is LNHDA, CDR2 SQIVND, per germline (reference sequence). V lost 6 bases, J lost 5 bases, and 7 bases lay in between. DNA of the CDR3: TGTGCCAGTAGCCCCGCGTATGGCTACACCTTC. Amino acids: CASSPAYGYTF.